These 27 T cell receptor beta chains originate from one sample sequenced in a study of CXCR3-negative and CXCR3-positive naive CD8 T cells. General study results and limits: Hydrophobicity was higher for TRB CDR3s found in CXCR3-positive naive cells than in CXCR3-negative naive cells.

These receptors are not linked to any known antigen. UMI-tagged TRB cDNA libraries were built via 5' RACE. TCRdb reprocessed the 5' RACE reads and stores each CDR3 protein as one record, lacking DNA. The sample table includes over 100,000 distinct CDR3 sequences. The sample comprised naive CXCR3+ CD8+ T cells from blood. The subset denotes: CD45RO-CCR7+CD27+CD95- naive CD8+ T cells expressing CXCR3 (TNR3+). Every receptor here comes from a human donor in good health. Some clones in this sample may be carry-over from other donors' samples.

This rearrangement joins TRBV7-9 to TRBJ2-1. This CDR3 has 15 residues. Germline values: CDR1 SEHNR, CDR2 FQNEAQ (reference sequence). The CDR3 region is CASSLGLAAYNEQFF.

The CDR3 spells CASRVGIFSYEQYF. This rearrangement joins TRBV6-5 to TRBJ2-7. This CDR3 has 14 residues. CDR1 and CDR2 from the germline V gene are MNHEY and SVGAGI.

V gene TRBV28 combines with J gene TRBJ2-7. The CDR3 loop spans 12 amino acids. Germline V lookup: CDR1 MDHEN, CDR2 SYDVKM. The CDR3 region is CASSEDGNEQYF. The whole variable domain, remainder taken from reference TRBV28 and TRBJ2-7, is DVKVTQSSRYLVKRTGEKVFLECVQDMDHENMFWYRQDPGLGLRLIYFSYDVKMKEKGDIPEGYSVSREKKERFSLILESASTNQTSMYLCASSEDGNEQYFGPGTRLTVT.

V usage is TRBV29-1 and J usage is TRBJ2-3; the D call of TRBD2 rests on TCRdb alone, since no DNA is present to check it. Germline CDR1 and CDR2: SQVTM and ANQGSEA. The CDR3 covers 15 residues. The CDR3 protein is CSVELREGYTDTQYF.

CDR3 in amino acids: CASSPFAFVGRNTGELFF. The chain is built from TRBV6-6 and TRBJ2-2; TCRdb designates TRBD1, a call that cannot be tested without DNA. This CDR3 has 18 residues. Germline CDR1 and CDR2: MNHNY and SVGAGI (reference sequence).

The rearrangement joins TRBV5-1 to TRBJ2-7. Looked up from germline, CDR1 is SGHRS and CDR2 is YFSETQ. The CDR3 loop spans 14 amino acids. CDR3: CASSFSNLEYEQYF.

This chain joins TRBV23-1 and TRBJ2-5; no DNA is available, so the TRBD2 call from TCRdb remains unchecked. TRBV23-1 is placed among ORFs of uncertain function. CDR3 length equals 22 residues. The CDR3 sequence: CASSQSAHRPLPPTEGRETQYF.

The rearrangement links TRBV7-6 to TRBJ2-4; TCRdb selects TRBD1, and the lack of DNA leaves this call unchecked. The CDR3 loop spans 16 amino acids. The V gene's germline CDR1 is SGHVS and CDR2 FNYEAQ. This CDR3 reads CASSSGQGPLVDIQYF.

The rearrangement links TRBV4-2 to TRBJ2-7; the TCRdb call, TRBD1, lacks DNA for checking. From germline, CDR1 is LGHNA and CDR2 YNFKEQ. CDR3 length: 14 residues. The CDR3 loop is CASRRGQNSYEQYF.

This chain connects TRBV5-6 to TRBJ2-3; without DNA, the TCRdb call of TRBD1 cannot be checked. Germline assignment: CDR1 SGHDT and CDR2 YYEEEE. The CDR3 covers 17 residues. The CDR3 protein is CASSGTTGDGFTDTQYF.

The chain couples TRBV21-1 to TRBJ2-6; with no DNA, the TCRdb D assignment of TRBD1 cannot be verified. TRBV21-1 is a pseudogene locus. There are 17 residues in the CDR3. This CDR3 is CASSARDRGAGANVLTF.

The J gene is TRBJ1-1, the V gene TRBV28; TCRdb's D gene call, TRBD1, goes unchecked for lack of DNA. The V gene's germline CDR1 is MDHEN and CDR2 SYDVKM. The CDR3 is 14 amino acids. This chain's CDR3 is CASSLSPLTTEAFF.

This chain connects TRBV15 to TRBJ2-2; there is no DNA to check the TCRdb D call of TRBD1. The CDR3 runs to 15 residues. Germline V gene lookup returns CDR1 LNHNV and CDR2 YYDKDF (reference sequence). CDR3 sequence reads: CATSSPNRVSGELFF.

The chain uses TRBV5-6 and TRBJ2-7; TCRdb outputs TRBD2, but without DNA this stays unchecked. CDR3 length: 14 amino acids. Per the germline V gene, CDR1 is SGHDT and CDR2 is YYEEEE. The CDR3 sequence is CASSISGNSYEQYF.

The chain is built from TRBV29-1 and TRBJ2-7; TCRdb returns TRBD1, unconfirmable since there is no DNA. CDR3 length: 15 amino acids. Germline values: CDR1 SQVTM, CDR2 ANQGSEA. CDR3 loop: CSVAPFTGTAHEQYF.

The chain links TRBV5-1 to TRBJ2-1; TCRdb outputs TRBD1, but without DNA this stays unchecked. This CDR3 has 16 amino acids. Germline V gene sequence: CDR1 SGHRS, CDR2 YFSETQ. CDR3 amino acids: CASSLPGGGDYNEQFF.

The V gene is TRBV7-6, the J gene TRBJ2-7; TCRdb picks TRBD1, but there is no DNA to check that call. Germline values: CDR1 SGHVS, CDR2 FNYEAQ. The CDR3 loop spans 15 amino acids. The chain's CDR3 is CASSLEGQGPYEQYF.

The chain recombines TRBV19 with TRBJ1-1. Germline lookup yields CDR1 LNHDA and CDR2 SQIVND (reference sequence). This CDR3 has 12 amino acids. CDR3 amino acids: CASIPQGGEAFF. Combining the CDR3 with reference TRBV19 and TRBJ1-1 gives the whole variable domain DGGITQSPKYLFRKEGQNVTLSCEQNLNHDAMYWYRQDPGQGLRLIYYSQIVNDFQKGDIAEGYSVSREKKESFPLTVTSAQKNPTAFYLCASIPQGGEAFFGQGTRLTVV.

V and J are TRBV19 and TRBJ2-1. CDR1 is LNHDA, CDR2 SQIVND, per germline (reference sequence). This CDR3 has 12 amino acids. The CDR3 here is CASPFGCGEQFF.

The chain combines TRBV4-3 with TRBJ2-1; absent DNA, TCRdb's TRBD1 call cannot be checked. This CDR3 region has 15 residues. Per germline, CDR1 LGHNA and CDR2 YSLEER. The CDR3 sequence is CASSQDAGTGSGQFF.

This chain joins TRBV5-5 and TRBJ2-5; TCRdb designates TRBD2, a call that cannot be tested without DNA. Germline V gene lookup returns CDR1 SGHKS and CDR2 YYEKEE (reference sequence). The CDR3 has 16 residues. CDR3 sequence: CASSLSAGGPGETQYF.

The genes are TRBV29-1 and TRBJ1-2. CDR3 length: 15 amino acids. CDR1 SQVTM and CDR2 ANQGSEA come from the germline V gene. The CDR3 is CSVEDVLGTNYGYTF.

V is TRBV10-3 and J is TRBJ2-1; with no DNA, the TCRdb D assignment of TRBD2 cannot be verified. Germline values: CDR1 ENHRY, CDR2 SYGVKD. There are 17 residues in the CDR3. Here the CDR3 reads CAISERGGLGGYNEQFF.

V and J are TRBV28 and TRBJ2-1; the D call from TCRdb, TRBD2, cannot be confirmed without DNA. The CDR3 has 14 amino acids. Germline loops: CDR1 MDHEN, CDR2 SYDVKM. CDR3 region: CASSLRLAVYEQFF. Full variable domain (rest looked up from reference TRBV28 and TRBJ2-1): DVKVTQSSRYLVKRTGEKVFLECVQDMDHENMFWYRQDPGLGLRLIYFSYDVKMKEKGDIPEGYSVSREKKERFSLILESASTNQTSMYLCASSLRLAVYEQFFGPGTRLTVL.

The rearrangement joins TRBV5-1 to TRBJ2-7; TCRdb indicates TRBD1, and absent DNA this call remains unverified. Germline V gives CDR1 SGHRS, CDR2 YFSETQ. This CDR3 comprises 16 residues. The CDR3 spells CASSPGTGTGHYEQYF.

This chain uses TRBV12-3 or TRBV12-4 with TRBJ1-6. CDR3 size: 14 residues. The CDR3: CASSVSVTGSPLHF.

The V and J genes are TRBV9 and TRBJ2-3; TCRdb outputs TRBD1, but without DNA this stays unchecked. Germline lookup yields CDR1 SGDLS and CDR2 YYNGEE. The length of the CDR3 is 14 residues. The CDR3 is CASSVPSGGDTQYF. The full variable domain, completed using reference TRBV9 and TRBJ2-3, is DSGVTQTPKHLITATGQRVTLRCSPRSGDLSVYWYQQSLDQGLQFLIQYYNGEERAKGNILERFSAQQFPDLHSELNLSSLELGDSALYFCASSVPSGGDTQYFGPGTRLTVL.